The clone carrying this T cell receptor (beta chain) was detected once. There are 16 residues in the CDR3. Losses at the gene ends were 0 bases for V and 4 bases for J; bases not matched to a gene: 7. Germline CDR1 LGHNA, CDR2 YSLEER. This sample is drawn from a study of OX40 agonist ivuxolimab in advanced cancers. Sequenced by immunoSEQ multiplex PCR; TCRdb stores in-frame clones only, minus some. The repertoire has 40,000 to 50,000 clones, around 90% of them found once; the top ten carry around 48%. This rearrangement joins TRBV4-3 to TRBJ1-1; 8 nucleotides match TRBD1. The specimen comprised CD4+ or CD8+ T cells sorted from blood, sampled in a trial of the OX40 agonist ivuxolimab. The clonotype was recovered from an adult with an advanced solid tumor such as melanoma, head and neck, liver or kidney cancer. CDR3 sequence (DNA): TGCGCCAGCAGCCAAGATTTTGGACAGGGAGGCACTGAAGCTTTCTTT. Its protein product is CASSQDFGQGGTEAFF.